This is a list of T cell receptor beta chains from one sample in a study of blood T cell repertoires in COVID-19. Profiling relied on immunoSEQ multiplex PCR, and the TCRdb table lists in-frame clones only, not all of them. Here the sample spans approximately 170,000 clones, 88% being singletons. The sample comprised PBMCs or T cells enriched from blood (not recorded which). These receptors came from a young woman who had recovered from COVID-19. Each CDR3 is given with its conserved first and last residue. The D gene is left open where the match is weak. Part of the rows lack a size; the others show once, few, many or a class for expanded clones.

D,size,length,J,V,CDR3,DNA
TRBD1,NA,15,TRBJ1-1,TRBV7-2,CASSWTGTGSLKAFF,TGTGCCAGCAGCTGGACCGGGACAGGTAGCCTAAAAGCTTTCTTT
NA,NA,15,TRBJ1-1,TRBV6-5,CASGGRSDMNTEAFF,TGTGCCAGTGGGGGCCGCTCCGACATGAACACTGAAGCTTTCTTT
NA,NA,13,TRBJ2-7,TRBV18,CASSPGRAYEQYF,TGTGCCAGCTCACCCGGCAGGGCCTACGAGCAGTACTTC
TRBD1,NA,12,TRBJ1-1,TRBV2,CASRAGGPEAFF,TGTGCCTCCAGGGCAGGGGGCCCTGAAGCTTTCTTT
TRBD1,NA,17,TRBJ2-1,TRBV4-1,CASSQIGNRGGHNEQFF,TGCGCCAGCAGCCAGATAGGGAACAGGGGTGGGCACAATGAGCAGTTCTTC
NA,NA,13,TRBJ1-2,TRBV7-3,CASSLTYGGSYTF,TGTGCCAGCAGCTTAACGTATGGAGGGAGCTACACCTTC
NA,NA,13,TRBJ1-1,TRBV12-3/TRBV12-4,CASSLVFPGSAFF,TGTGCCAGCAGTTTAGTTTTCCCGGGGAGCGCTTTCTTT
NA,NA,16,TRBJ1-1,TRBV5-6,CASSLVGQDLVTEAFF,TGTGCCAGCAGCTTGGTGGGCCAGGATCTTGTCACTGAAGCTTTCTTT
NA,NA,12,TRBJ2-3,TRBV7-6,CASSFNTDTQYF,TGTGCCAGCAGCTTCAATACAGATACGCAGTATTTT
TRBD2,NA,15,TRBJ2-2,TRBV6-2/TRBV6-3,CASSYWSGGLGELFF,TGTGCCAGCAGTTACTGGAGCGGGGGTCTCGGGGAGCTGTTTTTT
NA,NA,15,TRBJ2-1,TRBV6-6,CASKTDRITYNEQFF,TGTGCCAGCAAGACCGACAGAATCACCTACAATGAGCAGTTCTTC
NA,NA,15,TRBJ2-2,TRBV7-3,CASSPQGGDTGELFF,TGTGCCAGCAGCCCCCAGGGGGGTGACACCGGGGAGCTGTTTTTT
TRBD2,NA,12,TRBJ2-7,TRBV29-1,CSVVGRADEQYF,TGCAGCGTTGTAGGGAGGGCCGACGAGCAGTACTTC
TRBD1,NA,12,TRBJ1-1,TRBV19,CASHQGATEAFF,TGTGCCAGCCATCAGGGGGCAACTGAAGCTTTCTTT
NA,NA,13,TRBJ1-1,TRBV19,CASSSTADTEAFF,TGTGCCAGTAGTTCGACAGCTGACACTGAAGCTTTCTTT
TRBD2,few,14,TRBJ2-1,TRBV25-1,CASSEGLPYGEQFF,TGTGCCAGCAGTGAGGGACTACCTTATGGTGAGCAGTTCTTC
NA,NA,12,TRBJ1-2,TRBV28,CASTDRYYGYTF,TGTGCCAGCACCGACAGATACTATGGCTACACCTTC
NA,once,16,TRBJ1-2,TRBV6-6,CASSYSGSGDLKGYTF,TGTGCCAGCAGTTACTCTGGCAGCGGAGATCTTAAGGGCTACACCTTC
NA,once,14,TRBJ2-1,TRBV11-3,CASSPRSGGNEQFF,TGTGCCAGCAGCCCGCGGTCAGGAGGGAATGAGCAGTTCTTC
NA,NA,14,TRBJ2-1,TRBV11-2,CASGRSGSYNEQFF,TGTGCCAGCGGTCGGAGTGGTTCCTACAATGAGCAGTTCTTC
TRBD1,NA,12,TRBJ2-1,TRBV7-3,CASSASGTALFF,TGTGCCAGCAGCGCATCCGGGACAGCGCTGTTCTTC
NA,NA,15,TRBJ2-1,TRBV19,CASKPGIGSYNEQFF,TGTGCCAGTAAACCCGGGATAGGCTCCTACAATGAGCAGTTCTTC
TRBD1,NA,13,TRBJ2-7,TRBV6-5,CASRLGQSYEQYF,TGTGCCAGCAGGTTGGGACAGTCCTACGAGCAGTACTTC
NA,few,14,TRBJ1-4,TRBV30,CAWSVGATNEKLFF,TGTGCCTGGAGTGTTGGAGCAACTAATGAAAAACTGTTTTTT
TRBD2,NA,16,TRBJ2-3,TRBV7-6,CASSSGAGGPWDTQYF,TGTGCCAGCAGCTCAGGGGCGGGAGGGCCTTGGGATACGCAGTATTTT
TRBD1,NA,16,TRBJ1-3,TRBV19,CASSSTGARSGNTIYF,TGTGCCAGTAGTAGCACAGGGGCCCGCTCTGGAAACACCATATATTTT
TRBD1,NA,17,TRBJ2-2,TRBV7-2,CASSSTRTGANTGELFF,TGTGCCAGCAGCTCGACTCGGACAGGGGCGAACACCGGGGAGCTGTTTTTT
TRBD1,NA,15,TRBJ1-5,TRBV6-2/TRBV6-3,CASSPQGGPNQPQHF,TGTGCCAGCAGCCCTCAAGGGGGCCCCAATCAGCCCCAGCATTTT
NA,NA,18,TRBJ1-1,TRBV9,CASSALSMENRPNTEAFF,TGTGCCAGCAGCGCGCTGTCCATGGAGAACAGGCCGAACACTGAAGCTTTCTTT
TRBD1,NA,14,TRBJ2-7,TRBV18,CASSRTGVEDEQYF,TGTGCCAGCTCGAGGACAGGCGTAGAGGACGAGCAGTACTTC
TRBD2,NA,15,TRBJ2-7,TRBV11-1,CASSPGLAGLYEQYF,TGTGCCAGCAGCCCCGGACTAGCGGGACTCTACGAGCAGTACTTC
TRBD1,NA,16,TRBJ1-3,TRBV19,CASRTEGTANGNTIYF,TGTGCCAGTAGGACAGAAGGGACAGCTAATGGAAACACCATATATTTT
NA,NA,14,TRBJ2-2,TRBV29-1,CSASRKPNTGELFF,TGCAGCGCATCGAGGAAACCAAACACCGGGGAGCTGTTTTTT
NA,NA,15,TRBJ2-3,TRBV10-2,CASSDLGVRTDTQYF,TGCGCCAGCAGTGACTTAGGGGTTCGTACAGATACGCAGTATTTT
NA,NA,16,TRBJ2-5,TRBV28,CASSTRGGEVQETQYF,TGTGCCAGCAGTACCCGTGGAGGCGAGGTTCAAGAGACCCAGTACTTC
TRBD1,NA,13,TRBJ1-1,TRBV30,CAWNRGRYTEAFF,TGTGCCTGGAATAGGGGGCGCTACACTGAAGCTTTCTTT
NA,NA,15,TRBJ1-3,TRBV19,CASIRHGGWRNTIYF,TGTGCCAGTATCCGTCATGGGGGCTGGAGGAACACCATATATTTT
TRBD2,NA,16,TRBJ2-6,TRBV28,CASRTLAGEGANVLTF,TGTGCCAGCAGAACACTAGCGGGTGAGGGGGCCAACGTCCTGACTTTC
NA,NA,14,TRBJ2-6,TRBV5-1,CASSLQRGANVLTF,TGCGCCAGCAGCTTGCAACGGGGGGCCAACGTCCTGACTTTC
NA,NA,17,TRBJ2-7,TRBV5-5,CASFGGLSGTATYEQYF,TGTGCCAGCTTTGGGGGGCTATCCGGGACAGCGACCTACGAGCAGTACTTC
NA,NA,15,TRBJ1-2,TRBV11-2,CASSTPTGSRYGYTF,TGTGCCAGCAGCACACCGACAGGATCGCGGTATGGCTACACCTTC
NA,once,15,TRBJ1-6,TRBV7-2,CASSPEGGVGSPLHF,TGTGCCAGCAGCCCCGAGGGGGGGGTAGGGTCACCCCTCCACTTT
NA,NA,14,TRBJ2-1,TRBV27,CASSLDSSVYEQFF,TGTGCCAGCAGTTTAGACAGTTCGGTGTATGAGCAGTTCTTC
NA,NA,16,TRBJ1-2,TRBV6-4,CASSETHDAGLGGYTF,TGTGCCAGCAGTGAAACCCATGATGCAGGGCTTGGAGGCTACACCTTC
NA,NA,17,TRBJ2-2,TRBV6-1,CASSEALGTSGSGELFF,TGTGCCAGCAGTGAAGCCCTTGGGACATCGGGTTCCGGGGAGCTGTTTTTT
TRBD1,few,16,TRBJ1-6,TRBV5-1,CASSLTAGQGSSPLHF,TGCGCCAGCAGCTTGACCGCGGGACAGGGATCTTCACCCCTCCACTTT